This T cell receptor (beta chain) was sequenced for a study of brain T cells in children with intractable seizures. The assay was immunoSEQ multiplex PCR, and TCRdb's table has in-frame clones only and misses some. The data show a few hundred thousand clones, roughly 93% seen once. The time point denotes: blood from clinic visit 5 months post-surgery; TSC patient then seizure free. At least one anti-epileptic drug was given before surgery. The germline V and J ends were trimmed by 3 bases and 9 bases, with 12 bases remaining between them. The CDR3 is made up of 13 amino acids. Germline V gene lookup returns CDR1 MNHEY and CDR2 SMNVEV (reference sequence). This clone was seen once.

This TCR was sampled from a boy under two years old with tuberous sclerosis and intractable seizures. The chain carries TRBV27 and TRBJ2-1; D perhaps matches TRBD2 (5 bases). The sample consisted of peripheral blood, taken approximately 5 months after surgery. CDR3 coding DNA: TGTGCCAGCAGTTTCGGGGTGGGGAGTGAGCAGTTCTTC. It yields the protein CASSFGVGSEQFF.